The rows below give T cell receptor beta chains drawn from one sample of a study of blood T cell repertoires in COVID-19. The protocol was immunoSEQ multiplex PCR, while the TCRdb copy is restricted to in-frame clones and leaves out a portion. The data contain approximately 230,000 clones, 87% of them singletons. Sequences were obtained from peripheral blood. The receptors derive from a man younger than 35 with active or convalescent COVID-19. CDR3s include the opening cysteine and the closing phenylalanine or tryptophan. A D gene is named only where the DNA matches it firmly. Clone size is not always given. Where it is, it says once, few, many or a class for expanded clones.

cdr3_aa: CSVAGSHEQFF
cdr3_nt: TGCAGTGTCGCAGGATCCCATGAGCAGTTCTTC
j_call: TRBJ2-1
d_call: .
v_call: TRBV20-1
clone_size: .

cdr3_aa: CASSQSPGKGRCTDTQYF
cdr3_nt: TGTGCCAGCAGCCAAAGTCCCGGGAAAGGACGGTGCACAGATACGCAGTATTTT
j_call: TRBJ2-3
d_call: .
v_call: TRBV3-1/TRBV3-2
clone_size: once

cdr3_aa: CASSHGTGGSTGANVLTF
cdr3_nt: TGTGCCAGCTCACACGGGACAGGGGGTTCAACTGGGGCCAACGTCCTGACTTTC
j_call: TRBJ2-6
d_call: TRBD1
v_call: TRBV18
clone_size: .

cdr3_aa: CASSAPDRVSLGEQYF
cdr3_nt: TGTGCCAGCAGCGCTCCAGACAGGGTAAGTTTGGGCGAGCAGTACTTC
j_call: TRBJ2-7
d_call: .
v_call: TRBV21-1
clone_size: .

cdr3_aa: CAGGQGYGYTF
cdr3_nt: TGTGCCGGCGGACAGGGCTATGGCTACACCTTC
j_call: TRBJ1-2
d_call: TRBD1
v_call: TRBV19
clone_size: few

cdr3_aa: CASSLLQGIQYF
cdr3_nt: TGTGCCAGCAGCTTGCTGCAGGGGATTCAGTACTTC
j_call: TRBJ2-4
d_call: .
v_call: TRBV5-4
clone_size: .

cdr3_aa: CASSPRTDNTEAFF
cdr3_nt: TGTGCCAGCTCACCACGGACTGATAACACTGAAGCTTTCTTT
j_call: TRBJ1-1
d_call: .
v_call: TRBV18
clone_size: .

cdr3_aa: CASSQDSGLGYEQYF
cdr3_nt: TGCGCCAGCAGCCAAGATAGCGGGTTAGGTTACGAGCAGTACTTC
j_call: TRBJ2-7
d_call: TRBD2
v_call: TRBV4-3
clone_size: .

cdr3_aa: CASSLGLAGVLDEQFF
cdr3_nt: TGTGCCAGCAGTTTAGGGCTAGCGGGAGTGTTGGATGAGCAGTTCTTC
j_call: TRBJ2-1
d_call: TRBD2
v_call: TRBV27
clone_size: .

cdr3_aa: CAISESAGYGYTF
cdr3_nt: TGTGCCATCAGTGAGTCGGCAGGGTATGGCTACACCTTC
j_call: TRBJ1-2
d_call: .
v_call: TRBV10-3
clone_size: .

cdr3_aa: CASKNRENSPLHF
cdr3_nt: TGTGCCAGTAAAAACAGGGAGAATTCACCCCTCCACTTT
j_call: TRBJ1-6
d_call: .
v_call: TRBV19
clone_size: .

cdr3_aa: CASSPQGTSGASSYEQYF
cdr3_nt: TGTGCCAGCAGCCCCCAAGGGACTAGCGGGGCGAGCTCCTACGAGCAGTACTTC
j_call: TRBJ2-7
d_call: TRBD2
v_call: TRBV5-5
clone_size: .

cdr3_aa: CASRLEQAGLAGSGELFF
cdr3_nt: TGTGCAAGTCGCTTAGAGCAAGCGGGACTAGCGGGATCCGGGGAGCTGTTTTTT
j_call: TRBJ2-2
d_call: .
v_call: TRBV12-2
clone_size: few

cdr3_aa: CASSRDSLTYQPQHF
cdr3_nt: TGTGCCAGTAGTAGGGACAGCTTAACTTATCAGCCCCAGCATTTT
j_call: TRBJ1-5
d_call: TRBD1
v_call: TRBV19
clone_size: .

cdr3_aa: CASSLYGGGPYNEQFF
cdr3_nt: TGTGCCAGCAGCTTATACGGGGGGGGCCCCTACAATGAGCAGTTCTTC
j_call: TRBJ2-1
d_call: TRBD2
v_call: TRBV11-3
clone_size: .

cdr3_aa: CASSPGQEGRVGELFF
cdr3_nt: TGTGCTAGCAGCCCCGGTCAGGAGGGCCGGGTCGGGGAGCTGTTTTTT
j_call: TRBJ2-2
d_call: .
v_call: TRBV7-7
clone_size: .

cdr3_aa: CSVAFDRGLSGYTF
cdr3_nt: TGCAGCGTTGCTTTCGACAGGGGGCTGAGTGGCTACACCTTC
j_call: TRBJ1-2
d_call: TRBD1
v_call: TRBV29-1
clone_size: .

cdr3_aa: CASSSQRDTEAFF
cdr3_nt: TGTGCCAGCAGCTCGCAGCGTGACACTGAAGCTTTCTTT
j_call: TRBJ1-1
d_call: .
v_call: TRBV7-3
clone_size: .

cdr3_aa: CSALGRGGREKLFF
cdr3_nt: TGCAGCGCCCTGGGAAGGGGAGGGCGTGAAAAACTGTTTTTT
j_call: TRBJ1-4
d_call: .
v_call: TRBV29-1
clone_size: .

cdr3_aa: CASSQTATYSNQPQHF
cdr3_nt: TGTGCCAGTAGCCAGACAGCGACTTATAGCAATCAGCCCCAGCATTTT
j_call: TRBJ1-5
d_call: .
v_call: TRBV19
clone_size: few

cdr3_aa: CASSLRAGVGGELFF
cdr3_nt: TGTGCCAGCAGCTTACGGGCGGGAGTTGGCGGGGAGCTGTTTTTT
j_call: TRBJ2-2
d_call: TRBD2
v_call: TRBV7-2
clone_size: .

cdr3_aa: CASSFRTGNGNTIYF
cdr3_nt: TGTGCCAGCAGTTTTAGGACAGGGAACGGAAACACCATATATTTT
j_call: TRBJ1-3
d_call: TRBD1
v_call: TRBV28
clone_size: .

cdr3_aa: CASRETSGSSYNEQFF
cdr3_nt: TGTGCCAGCAGAGAAACTAGCGGGAGCTCCTACAATGAGCAGTTCTTC
j_call: TRBJ2-1
d_call: TRBD2
v_call: TRBV28
clone_size: .

cdr3_aa: CASSEVWTSGPTGELFF
cdr3_nt: TGTGCCAGCAGTGAAGTGTGGACTAGCGGGCCCACCGGGGAGCTGTTTTTT
j_call: TRBJ2-2
d_call: TRBD2
v_call: TRBV6-1
clone_size: .

cdr3_aa: CASSDGSAGTAYEQYF
cdr3_nt: TGTGCCAGCAGTGACGGGTCAGCGGGGACCGCCTACGAGCAGTACTTC
j_call: TRBJ2-7
d_call: TRBD2
v_call: TRBV6-1
clone_size: .

cdr3_aa: CASSPRGLGTEAFF
cdr3_nt: TGCGCCAGCAGCCCGAGGGGGCTTGGCACTGAAGCTTTCTTT
j_call: TRBJ1-1
d_call: TRBD1
v_call: TRBV5-1
clone_size: once

cdr3_aa: CASSLTGVSYEQYF
cdr3_nt: TGTGCCAGCAGCTTGACAGGGGTCTCCTACGAGCAGTACTTC
j_call: TRBJ2-7
d_call: TRBD1
v_call: TRBV5-6
clone_size: .

cdr3_aa: CASSSQVPGNTIYF
cdr3_nt: TGTGCCAGCAGCTCACAGGTCCCTGGAAACACCATATATTTT
j_call: TRBJ1-3
d_call: .
v_call: TRBV9
clone_size: .

cdr3_aa: CASSWGGSGANVLTF
cdr3_nt: TGTGCCAGCAGCTGGGGAGGCTCTGGGGCCAACGTCCTGACTTTC
j_call: TRBJ2-6
d_call: .
v_call: TRBV9
clone_size: .

cdr3_aa: CASSLALAAREQYF
cdr3_nt: TGTGCCAGCAGCCTCGCGCTAGCTGCGCGCGAGCAGTACTTC
j_call: TRBJ2-7
d_call: .
v_call: TRBV6-5
clone_size: few

cdr3_aa: CASSLPGQAVPGYGYTF
cdr3_nt: TGTGCCAGCTCACTCCCGGGACAGGCGGTGCCGGGGTATGGCTACACCTTC
j_call: TRBJ1-2
d_call: TRBD1
v_call: TRBV18
clone_size: .

cdr3_aa: CATSRGRGVGDTQYF
cdr3_nt: TGTGCCACCAGCAGAGGTCGCGGGGTTGGAGATACGCAGTATTTT
j_call: TRBJ2-3
d_call: .
v_call: TRBV15
clone_size: .

cdr3_aa: CASSLEGGNTDTQYF
cdr3_nt: TGTGCCAGCAGCTTGGAGGGCGGGAACACAGATACGCAGTATTTT
j_call: TRBJ2-3
d_call: .
v_call: TRBV5-4
clone_size: .

cdr3_aa: CASSSTRFFQSYEQYF
cdr3_nt: TGTGCCAGCAGCTCAACACGCTTCTTCCAGTCGTACGAGCAGTACTTC
j_call: TRBJ2-7
d_call: .
v_call: TRBV7-2
clone_size: .

cdr3_aa: CASSPLLDQPQHF
cdr3_nt: TGTGCCAGCTCACCGTTACTGGATCAGCCCCAGCATTTT
j_call: TRBJ1-5
d_call: .
v_call: TRBV18
clone_size: .

cdr3_aa: CSVVYGTRETQYF
cdr3_nt: TGCAGCGTTGTATATGGGACTAGAGAGACCCAGTACTTC
j_call: TRBJ2-5
d_call: TRBD2
v_call: TRBV29-1
clone_size: once

cdr3_aa: CASSPWTSGGPSYEQYF
cdr3_nt: TGTGCCAGCAGTCCCTGGACTAGCGGGGGGCCCTCCTACGAGCAGTACTTC
j_call: TRBJ2-7
d_call: TRBD2
v_call: TRBV27
clone_size: .

cdr3_aa: CASSLSLTGNTIYF
cdr3_nt: TGTGCCAGCAGCTTGTCGTTAACTGGAAACACCATATATTTT
j_call: TRBJ1-3
d_call: .
v_call: TRBV11-2
clone_size: few

cdr3_aa: CASSESWTSGSFHEQFF
cdr3_nt: TGTGCCAGCAGTGAATCATGGACTAGCGGGAGCTTCCATGAGCAGTTCTTC
j_call: TRBJ2-1
d_call: TRBD2
v_call: TRBV2
clone_size: few

cdr3_aa: CASSTLTGRGYTF
cdr3_nt: TGTGCCAGCAGTACGCTCACAGGGCGTGGCTACACCTTC
j_call: TRBJ1-2
d_call: .
v_call: TRBV27
clone_size: .

cdr3_aa: CASNPGGNYGYTF
cdr3_nt: TGTGCCAGCAATCCGGGGGGAAACTATGGCTACACCTTC
j_call: TRBJ1-2
d_call: .
v_call: TRBV6-5
clone_size: .